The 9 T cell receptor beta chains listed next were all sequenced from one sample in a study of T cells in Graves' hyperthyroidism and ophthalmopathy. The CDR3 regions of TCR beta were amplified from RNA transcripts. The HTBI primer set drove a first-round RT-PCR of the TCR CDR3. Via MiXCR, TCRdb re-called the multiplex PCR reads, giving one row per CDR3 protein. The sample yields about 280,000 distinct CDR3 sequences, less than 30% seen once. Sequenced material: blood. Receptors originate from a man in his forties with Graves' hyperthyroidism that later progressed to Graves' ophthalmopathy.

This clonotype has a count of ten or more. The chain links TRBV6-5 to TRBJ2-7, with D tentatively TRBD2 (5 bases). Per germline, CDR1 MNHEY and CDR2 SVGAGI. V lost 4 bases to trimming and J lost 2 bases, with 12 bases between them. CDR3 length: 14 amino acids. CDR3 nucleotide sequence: TGTGCCAGCAGTTGGACTGCCAATCCCTACGAGCAGTACTTC. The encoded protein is CASSWTANPYEQYF.

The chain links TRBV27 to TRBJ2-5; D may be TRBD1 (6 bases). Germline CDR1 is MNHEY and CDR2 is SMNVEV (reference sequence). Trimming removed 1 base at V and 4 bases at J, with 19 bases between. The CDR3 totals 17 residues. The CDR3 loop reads CASSLYPTGMAGETQYF. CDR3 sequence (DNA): TGTGCCAGCAGTTTATACCCCACAGGGATGGCGGGAGAGACCCAGTACTTC.

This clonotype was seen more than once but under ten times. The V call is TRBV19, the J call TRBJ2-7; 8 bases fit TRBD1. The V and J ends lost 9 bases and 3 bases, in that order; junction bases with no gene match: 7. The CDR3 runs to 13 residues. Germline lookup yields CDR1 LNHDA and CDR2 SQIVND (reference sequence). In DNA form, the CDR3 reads TGTGCCAGCCGCGCTGGACAGGGCTACGAGCAGTACTTC. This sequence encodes CASRAGQGYEQYF.

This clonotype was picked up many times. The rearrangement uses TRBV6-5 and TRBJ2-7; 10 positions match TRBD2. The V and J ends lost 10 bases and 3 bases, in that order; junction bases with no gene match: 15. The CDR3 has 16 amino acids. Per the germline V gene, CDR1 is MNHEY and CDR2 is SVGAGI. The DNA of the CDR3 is TGTGCCAACCCACTCAGGGCTAGCGGGAGCAGCTACGAGCAGTACTTC. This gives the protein CANPLRASGSSYEQYF.

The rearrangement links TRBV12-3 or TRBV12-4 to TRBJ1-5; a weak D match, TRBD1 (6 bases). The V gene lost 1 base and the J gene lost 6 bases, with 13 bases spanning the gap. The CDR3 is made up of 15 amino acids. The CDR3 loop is CASSLESVGGQPQHF. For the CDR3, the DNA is TGTGCCAGCAGTTTAGAAAGTGTAGGGGGTCAGCCCCAGCATTTT.

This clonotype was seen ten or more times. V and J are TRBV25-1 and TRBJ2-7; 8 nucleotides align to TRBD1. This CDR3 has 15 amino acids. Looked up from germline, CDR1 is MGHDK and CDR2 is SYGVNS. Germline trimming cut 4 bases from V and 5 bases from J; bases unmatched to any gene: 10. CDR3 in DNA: TGTGCCAGCAGTGTTTCGGGGACAGGACTGGACGAGCAGTACTTC. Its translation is CASSVSGTGLDEQYF.

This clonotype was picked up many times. The CDR3 reads CASSLGRQGALGYGYTF. Written as DNA, the CDR3 is TGTGCCAGCAGCTTGGGAAGGCAGGGGGCGCTTGGCTATGGCTACACCTTC. The chain combines TRBV5-4 with TRBJ1-2; 8 bases agree with TRBD1. Germline V gene lookup returns CDR1 SGHNT and CDR2 YYREEE (reference sequence). The CDR3 has 17 residues. The V and J ends lost 0 bases and 4 bases, in that order; junction bases with no gene match: 11.

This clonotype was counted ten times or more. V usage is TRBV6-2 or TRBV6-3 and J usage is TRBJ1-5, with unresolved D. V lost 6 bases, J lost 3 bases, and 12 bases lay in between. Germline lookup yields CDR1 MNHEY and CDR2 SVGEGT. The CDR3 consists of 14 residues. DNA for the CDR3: TGTGCCAGCAGCCCACTGAACCTCAATCAGCCCCAGCATTTT. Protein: CASSPLNLNQPQHF.

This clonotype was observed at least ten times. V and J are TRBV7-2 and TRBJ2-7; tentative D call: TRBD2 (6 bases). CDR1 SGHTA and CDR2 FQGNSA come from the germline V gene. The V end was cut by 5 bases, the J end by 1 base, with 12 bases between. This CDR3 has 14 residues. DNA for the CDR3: TGTGCCAGCAGCCCCCGGGGAGGTTCCTACGAGCAGTACTTC. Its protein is CASSPRGGSYEQYF. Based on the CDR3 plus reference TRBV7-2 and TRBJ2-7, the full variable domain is GAGVSQSPSNKVTEKGKDVELRCDPISGHTALYWYRQSLGQGLEFLIYFQGNSAPDKSGLPSDRFSAERTGGSVSTLTIQRTQQEDSAVYLCASSPRGGSYEQYFGPGTRLTVT.